This is a list of T cell receptor beta chains from one sample in a study of CD8 T cells in Susac syndrome. TCRdb reprocessed the immunoSEQ multiplex PCR reads via MiXCR and lists one record per CDR3 protein. The sample lists more than 120,000 distinct CDR3 sequences, 94% occurring once. The sequenced material came from CD4+ T cells from PBMCs. Receptor source: a human donor in good health. CDR3s include the opening cysteine and the closing phenylalanine or tryptophan. The order of the fields is V gene, D gene, clone size, J gene, CDR3 protein, CDR3 DNA. D genes are given only for firm matches. Clone size is shown for a subset of rows, as once, few, many or a class of expanded clone.

V: TRBV10-3; D: TRBD1; size: .; J: TRBJ2-7; CDR3: CAISEAWDRGQHYEQYF; DNA: TGTGCCATCAGTGAGGCATGGGACAGGGGTCAACACTACGAGCAGTACTTC
V: TRBV20-1; D: TRBD1; size: .; J: TRBJ2-3; CDR3: CSASGTGGLGDTQYF; DNA: TGCAGTGCTAGTGGGACAGGGGGCTTAGGAGATACGCAGTATTTT
V: TRBV2; D: .; size: .; J: TRBJ1-1; CDR3: CASSENRLGAFF; DNA: TGTGCCAGCAGTGAAAACCGATTAGGAGCTTTCTTT
V: TRBV20-1; D: .; size: .; J: TRBJ2-1; CDR3: CSATLRTTFYNEQFF; DNA: TGCAGTGCTACGCTTCGGACAACCTTTTACAATGAGCAGTTCTTC
V: TRBV28; D: .; size: .; J: TRBJ2-7; CDR3: CASSLRKRGYEQYF; DNA: TGTGCCAGCAGTTTAAGGAAGAGGGGCTACGAGCAGTACTTC
V: TRBV2; D: TRBD1; size: .; J: TRBJ1-4; CDR3: CASSAPGQANEKLFF; DNA: TGTGCCAGCAGTGCCCCGGGACAGGCTAATGAAAAACTGTTTTTT
V: TRBV5-1; D: .; size: .; J: TRBJ1-1; CDR3: CASSLVKDTEAFF; DNA: TGCGCCAGCAGCTTGGTGAAGGACACTGAAGCTTTCTTT
V: TRBV9; D: TRBD1; size: .; J: TRBJ1-2; CDR3: CASSPGQGNWGYTF; DNA: TGTGCCAGCAGCCCCGGACAGGGGAACTGGGGCTACACCTTC
V: TRBV2; D: TRBD2; size: .; J: TRBJ2-1; CDR3: CASRKGTSFEQFF; DNA: TGTGCCAGCAGGAAAGGGACTAGCTTTGAGCAGTTCTTC
V: TRBV2; D: TRBD1; size: .; J: TRBJ2-6; CDR3: CASVRDRATGANVLTF; DNA: TGTGCCAGCGTCCGGGACAGGGCTACTGGGGCCAACGTCCTGACTTTC
V: TRBV3-1; D: .; size: .; J: TRBJ2-7; CDR3: CASSQRTVTTEQYF; DNA: TGTGCCAGCAGCCAAAGGACAGTTACAACCGAGCAGTACTTC
V: TRBV3-1; D: TRBD1; size: .; J: TRBJ1-2; CDR3: CASSHRQTGYDYGYTF; DNA: TGTGCCAGCAGCCATCGACAGACAGGGTATGACTATGGCTACACCTTC
V: TRBV29-1; D: TRBD1; size: once; J: TRBJ1-2; CDR3: CSDDRGPNGYTF; DNA: TGCAGCGACGACAGGGGGCCCAATGGCTACACCTTC
V: TRBV7-2; D: .; size: .; J: TRBJ1-2; CDR3: CASNRRQLNYGYTF; DNA: TGTGCCAGCAACCGGCGACAGCTTAATTATGGCTACACCTTC
V: TRBV3-1; D: TRBD1; size: .; J: TRBJ1-2; CDR3: CASSQWDRRLGYTF; DNA: TGTGCCAGCAGCCAATGGGACAGGAGGTTAGGCTACACCTTC
V: TRBV6-6; D: TRBD2; size: .; J: TRBJ2-3; CDR3: CASSLLAGGADTQYF; DNA: TGTGCCAGCAGTCTACTAGCGGGAGGAGCAGATACGCAGTATTTT
V: TRBV5-1; D: TRBD1; size: .; J: TRBJ1-1; CDR3: CASSPGEGTAAFF; DNA: TGCGCCAGCAGCCCAGGGGAGGGGACAGCTGCTTTCTTT
V: TRBV28; D: .; size: .; J: TRBJ1-5; CDR3: CASTSPDQPQHF; DNA: TGTGCCAGCACCTCCCCAGATCAGCCCCAGCATTTT
V: TRBV18; D: .; size: .; J: TRBJ2-5; CDR3: CASSPQGAETQYF; DNA: TGTGCCAGCTCACCACAGGGCGCGGAGACCCAGTACTTC
V: TRBV28; D: .; size: .; J: TRBJ2-7; CDR3: CASTSTGLGREQYF; DNA: TGTGCCAGCACCTCGACAGGTCTGGGACGTGAGCAGTACTTC
V: TRBV12-3/TRBV12-4; D: .; size: .; J: TRBJ2-7; CDR3: CASSSGLTYEQYF; DNA: TGTGCCAGCAGTTCCGGGCTAACCTACGAGCAGTACTTC
V: TRBV7-9; D: TRBD2; size: .; J: TRBJ2-1; CDR3: CASSFPGLAGGNEQFF; DNA: TGTGCCAGCAGCTTCCCCGGACTAGCGGGAGGGAATGAGCAGTTCTTC
V: TRBV5-4; D: .; size: .; J: TRBJ1-1; CDR3: CASSLVHRTVNTEAFF; DNA: TGTGCCAGCAGCTTAGTACACCGAACCGTGAACACTGAAGCTTTCTTT
V: TRBV19; D: .; size: once; J: TRBJ1-5; CDR3: CASNADRPNQPQHF; DNA: TGTGCCAGTAATGCGGACCGACCCAATCAGCCCCAGCATTTT
V: TRBV18; D: .; size: .; J: TRBJ2-5; CDR3: CASSSSRETQYF; DNA: TGTGCCAGCTCATCATCCCGGGAGACCCAGTACTTC
V: TRBV7-2; D: .; size: .; J: TRBJ2-4; CDR3: CASSIQWTGNIQYF; DNA: TGTGCCAGCAGCATCCAGTGGACGGGAAACATTCAGTACTTC
V: TRBV20-1; D: TRBD1; size: once; J: TRBJ2-5; CDR3: CSAREQGRQETQYF; DNA: TGCAGTGCTAGAGAACAGGGGCGGCAAGAGACCCAGTACTTC
V: TRBV6-5; D: .; size: .; J: TRBJ1-1; CDR3: CASSRDTNTEAFF; DNA: TGTGCCAGCAGCCGGGACACCAACACTGAAGCTTTCTTT
V: TRBV27; D: .; size: once; J: TRBJ1-3; CDR3: CASKPGGAIGHTIYF; DNA: TGTGCCAGCAAGCCGGGGGGGGCGATAGGGCACACCATATATTTT
V: TRBV27; D: .; size: .; J: TRBJ2-7; CDR3: CASSLSSEPHEQYF; DNA: TGTGCCAGCAGTTTGTCTAGCGAACCCCACGAGCAGTACTTC
V: TRBV29-1; D: TRBD1; size: .; J: TRBJ1-2; CDR3: CSVFPTDRGSNYGYTF; DNA: TGCAGCGTCTTCCCTACGGACAGGGGCTCTAACTATGGCTACACCTTC
V: TRBV19; D: .; size: .; J: TRBJ2-1; CDR3: CASSMGGLGYNEQFF; DNA: TGTGCCAGTAGTATGGGGGGGCTAGGCTACAATGAGCAGTTCTTC
V: TRBV5-1; D: .; size: .; J: TRBJ2-1; CDR3: CASSLTRVPSSYNEQFF; DNA: TGCGCCAGCAGCCTAACCCGGGTCCCAAGCTCCTACAATGAGCAGTTCTTC
V: TRBV2; D: TRBD2; size: .; J: TRBJ2-5; CDR3: CASSERVGGLQETQYF; DNA: TGTGCCAGCAGTGAAAGGGTGGGAGGGTTACAAGAGACCCAGTACTTC
V: TRBV20-1; D: .; size: .; J: TRBJ2-1; CDR3: CSALLNGDEQFF; DNA: TGCAGTGCTCTCCTTAATGGGGATGAGCAGTTCTTC
V: TRBV28; D: .; size: few; J: TRBJ2-7; CDR3: CASSLSRGPYEQYF; DNA: TGTGCCAGCAGTTTATCTCGCGGGCCGTACGAGCAGTACTTC
V: TRBV30; D: .; size: .; J: TRBJ2-7; CDR3: CAWTTGSSYEQYF; DNA: TGTGCCTGGACAACGGGGAGTTCCTACGAGCAGTACTTC
V: TRBV24-1; D: TRBD1; size: .; J: TRBJ2-5; CDR3: CATRESGTGGETQYF; DNA: TGTGCCACCAGGGAGTCCGGGACAGGGGGAGAGACCCAGTACTTC
V: TRBV4-1; D: .; size: .; J: TRBJ2-1; CDR3: CASSHRLGHNEQFF; DNA: TGCGCCAGCAGCCATCGTCTGGGCCACAATGAGCAGTTCTTC
V: TRBV27; D: TRBD1; size: .; J: TRBJ2-7; CDR3: CASKIEDRYNEQYF; DNA: TGTGCCAGCAAGATAGAGGACAGGTATAACGAGCAGTACTTC
V: TRBV6-2/TRBV6-3; D: TRBD2; size: few; J: TRBJ2-5; CDR3: CASKVAGPQETQYF; DNA: TGTGCCAGCAAAGTAGCGGGACCCCAAGAGACCCAGTACTTC
V: TRBV6-1; D: .; size: .; J: TRBJ2-2; CDR3: CASSAIKNTGELFF; DNA: TGTGCCAGCAGTGCCATAAAGAACACCGGGGAGCTGTTTTTT
V: TRBV9; D: .; size: .; J: TRBJ2-7; CDR3: CASSVALSYEQYF; DNA: TGTGCCAGCAGCGTAGCCTTATCCTACGAGCAGTACTTC
V: TRBV3-1; D: .; size: .; J: TRBJ1-1; CDR3: CASSQGPREAFF; DNA: TGTGCCAGCAGCCAGGGGCCACGGGAGGCTTTCTTT
V: TRBV7-2; D: .; size: .; J: TRBJ2-1; CDR3: CASSPGLTLQFF; DNA: TGTGCCAGCAGCCCGGGACTGACTCTGCAGTTCTTC
V: TRBV24-1; D: TRBD2; size: .; J: TRBJ2-1; CDR3: CATSDELAGGRDEQFF; DNA: TGTGCCACCAGTGACGAATTAGCGGGAGGGAGGGATGAGCAGTTCTTC
V: TRBV5-1; D: .; size: .; J: TRBJ2-7; CDR3: CASSLEGSISYEQYF; DNA: TGCGCCAGCAGCTTGGAGGGATCGATCTCCTACGAGCAGTACTTC
V: TRBV7-2; D: TRBD2; size: .; J: TRBJ2-1; CDR3: CASSPHWASGNWGNNEQFF; DNA: TGTGCCAGCAGCCCCCACTGGGCTAGCGGAAACTGGGGTAACAATGAGCAGTTCTTC
V: TRBV30; D: .; size: .; J: TRBJ1-2; CDR3: CAWSLINYGYTF; DNA: TGTGCCTGGAGTTTGATCAACTATGGCTACACCTTC
V: TRBV7-9; D: TRBD1; size: .; J: TRBJ2-7; CDR3: CASSLEGASSYEQYF; DNA: TGTGCCAGCAGCTTAGAGGGGGCAAGCTCCTACGAGCAGTACTTC
V: TRBV12-3/TRBV12-4; D: .; size: .; J: TRBJ1-2; CDR3: CASKGTLGSGYTF; DNA: TGTGCCAGCAAAGGGACGCTGGGAAGTGGCTACACCTTC
V: TRBV18; D: TRBD1; size: .; J: TRBJ1-1; CDR3: CASSIGQDTEAFF; DNA: TGTGCCAGCTCAATAGGACAGGACACTGAAGCTTTCTTT